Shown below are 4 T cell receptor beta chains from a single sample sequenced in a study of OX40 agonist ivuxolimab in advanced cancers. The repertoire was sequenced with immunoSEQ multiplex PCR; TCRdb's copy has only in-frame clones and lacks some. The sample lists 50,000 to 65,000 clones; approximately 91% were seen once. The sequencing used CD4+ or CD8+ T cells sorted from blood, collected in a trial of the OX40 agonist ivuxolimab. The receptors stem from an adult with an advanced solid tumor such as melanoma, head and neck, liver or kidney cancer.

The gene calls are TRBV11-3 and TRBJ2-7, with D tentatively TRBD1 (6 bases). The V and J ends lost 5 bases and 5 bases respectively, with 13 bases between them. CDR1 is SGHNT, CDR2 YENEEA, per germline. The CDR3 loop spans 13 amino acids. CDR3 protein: CASSTSRGNEQYF. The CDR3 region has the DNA TGTGCCAGCAGCACCAGTAGGGGGAACGAGCAGTACTTC. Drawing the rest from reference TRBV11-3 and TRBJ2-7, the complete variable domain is EAGVVQSPRYKIIEKKQPVAFWCNPISGHNTLYWYLQNLGQGPELLIRYENEEAVDDSQLPKDRFSAERLKGVDSTLKIQPAELGDSAVYLCASSTSRGNEQYFGPGTRLTVT.

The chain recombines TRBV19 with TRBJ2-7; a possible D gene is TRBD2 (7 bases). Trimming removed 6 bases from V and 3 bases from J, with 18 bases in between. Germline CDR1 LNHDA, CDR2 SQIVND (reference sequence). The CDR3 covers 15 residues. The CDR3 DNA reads TGTGCCAGTAGCGATGTCAGGGGAGGGGTCTACGAGCAGTACTTC. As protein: CASSDVRGGVYEQYF. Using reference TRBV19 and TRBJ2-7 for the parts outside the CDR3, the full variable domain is DGGITQSPKYLFRKEGQNVTLSCEQNLNHDAMYWYRQDPGQGLRLIYYSQIVNDFQKGDIAEGYSVSREKKESFPLTVTSAQKNPTAFYLCASSDVRGGVYEQYFGPGTRLTVT.

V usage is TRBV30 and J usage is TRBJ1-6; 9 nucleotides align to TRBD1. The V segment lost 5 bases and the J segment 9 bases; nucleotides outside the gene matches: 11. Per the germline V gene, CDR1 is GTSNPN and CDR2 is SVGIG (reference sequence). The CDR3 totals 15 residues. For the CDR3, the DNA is TGTGCCTGGGGAGGCAACGGACAGGGGCGTTCACCCCTCCACTTT. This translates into CAWGGNGQGRSPLHF.

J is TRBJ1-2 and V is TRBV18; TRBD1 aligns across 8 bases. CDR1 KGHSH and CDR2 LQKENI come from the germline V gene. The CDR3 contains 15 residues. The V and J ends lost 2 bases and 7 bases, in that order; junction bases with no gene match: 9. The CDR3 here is CASSPVTGATPGYTF. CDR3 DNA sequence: TGTGCCAGCTCACCAGTGACAGGGGCAACCCCTGGCTACACCTTC.